This is a list of T cell receptor beta chains from one sample in a study of blood T cell repertoires in COVID-19. The method was immunoSEQ multiplex PCR; TCRdb's version includes in-frame clones alone and lacks a portion of them. Of 300,000 to 400,000 clones in the sample, approximately 90% were seen once. The sample comprised peripheral blood. The source of these receptors is a man aged 30 to 39 with COVID-19, enrolled during active disease. CDR3s include the opening cysteine and the closing phenylalanine or tryptophan. The D gene is left open where the match is weak. Clone sizes are given selectively: once, few, many, or a class where the clone is expanded.

D gene | J gene | V gene | clone size | CDR3 DNA | CDR3 protein
- | TRBJ1-4 | TRBV7-2 | - | TGTGCCAGCAGCTTAGGAAACTCGGGTGGTGAAAAACTGTTTTTT | CASSLGNSGGEKLFF
- | TRBJ1-4 | TRBV6-5 | - | TGTGCCAGCACCAAAGAGGGGCTCGGGGGAAAACTGTTTTTT | CASTKEGLGGKLFF
- | TRBJ1-2 | TRBV2 | - | TGTGCCAGCAGTGGGGGTGGGAGACTTCTCCCACAGGGCTACACCTTC | CASSGGGRLLPQGYTF
- | TRBJ1-1 | TRBV12-3/TRBV12-4 | - | TGTGCCAGCAGTTTATTCGCGCCTGAAGCTTTCTTT | CASSLFAPEAFF
- | TRBJ2-2 | TRBV10-3 | - | TGTGCCATCAGTGGGGGGCCGCGAGGCACCGGGGAGCTGTTTTTT | CAISGGPRGTGELFF
TRBD2 | TRBJ2-1 | TRBV5-6 | - | TGTGCCAGCAGCTTTGTTGGGGGGGAATATGTGAATGAGCAGTTCTTC | CASSFVGGEYVNEQFF
- | TRBJ2-7 | TRBV4-2 | few | TGTGCCAGCAGCCATTATCAGCGGAGCTCCTACGAGCAGTACTTC | CASSHYQRSSYEQYF
- | TRBJ1-2 | TRBV6-2/TRBV6-3 | once | TGTGCCAGCAGTTACTCTTGGACCCGGGGGTCCACCTTC | CASSYSWTRGSTF
TRBD2 | TRBJ2-5 | TRBV5-1 | once | TGCGCCAGCAGCGCGACTATAGCGGGAGCCAAAGAGACCCAGTACTTC | CASSATIAGAKETQYF
TRBD2 | TRBJ2-7 | TRBV23-1 | once | TGCGCCAGCACCCGGACTAGCGCCTACTACGAGCAGTACTTC | CASTRTSAYYEQYF
TRBD2 | TRBJ2-5 | TRBV3-1/TRBV3-2 | - | TGTGCCAGCAGCCAAGTACCTCTCCTCGGATCTAGCGGACCGGAGGAACAAGAGACCCAGTACTTC | CASSQVPLLGSSGPEEQETQYF
- | TRBJ2-2 | TRBV7-3 | - | TGTGCCAGCAGCTTACCCTCCACCGGGGAGCTGTTTTTT | CASSLPSTGELFF
TRBD1 | TRBJ1-2 | TRBV12-3/TRBV12-4 | - | TGTGCCAGCAGTGAAGGACAGGGCTATGGCTACACCTTC | CASSEGQGYGYTF
- | TRBJ1-4 | TRBV7-2 | - | TGTGCCAGCAGCTTAAACAGGGCGGCTAATGAAAAACTGTTTTTT | CASSLNRAANEKLFF
- | TRBJ1-2 | TRBV5-4 | once | TGTGCCAGCAGCTTGGCCGGGTCCAGTGCCTACACCTTC | CASSLAGSSAYTF
- | TRBJ1-1 | TRBV29-1 | - | TGCAGCGCCGGGAGGCTGAACACTGAAGCTTTCTTT | CSAGRLNTEAFF
- | TRBJ2-1 | TRBV10-3 | - | TGTGCCATCAGTAACGGGGATGAGCAGTTCTTC | CAISNGDEQFF
- | TRBJ2-7 | TRBV6-5 | - | TGTGCCAGCAGTTACTCAGTGGAGGGGGGGTACGAGCAGTACTTC | CASSYSVEGGYEQYF
TRBD2 | TRBJ2-5 | TRBV6-4 | - | TGTGCCAGCAGTGACTCTGCGGGAGAGGGTGAGACCCAGTACTTC | CASSDSAGEGETQYF
- | TRBJ2-2 | TRBV24-1 | - | TGTGCCACCAGAACAGGGACGGCGGACACCGGGGAGCTGTTTTTT | CATRTGTADTGELFF
TRBD1 | TRBJ1-3 | TRBV4-2 | - | TGTGCCAGCAGCCAACACGGACAGGGGATCTCTGGAAACACCATATATTTT | CASSQHGQGISGNTIYF
- | TRBJ1-4 | TRBV7-9 | - | TGTGCCAGCAGCCGTATGGGAGCTGCAACTAATGAAAAACTGTTTTTT | CASSRMGAATNEKLFF